Here is one T cell receptor (beta chain) with its context. J was trimmed by 3 bases and V by 12 bases; bases with no gene match: 6. This CDR3 comprises 13 residues. Germline assignment: CDR1 KGHDR and CDR2 SFDVKD. Authors' analysis steps: It was from reference gene primer amplification that nucleated cell counts were estimated. Here immunoSEQ multiplex PCR was the method, and the copy in TCRdb shows in-frame clones only, minus some. V and J calls and clone size are as listed in that table; D and trimming were resolved from the DNA. The table lists 55,000 to 65,000 clones, around 90% of them singletons. The sample comes from a study of blood T cell repertoires in COVID-19. Turning to the study itself: The study drew acute and convalescent COVID-19 samples from the United States, Italy and Spain. Sources were T cells, B-cell-depleted T cells, or PBMCs; the material itself was cDNA or gDNA.

This receptor was obtained from a woman older than 75 with active COVID-19. The V call is TRBV24-1, the J call TRBJ2-3; 9 bases match TRBD1. The sample taken for sequencing was peripheral blood. The CDR3 bases are TGTGCCTCCCGGGACAGGGATACAGATACGCAGTATTTT. Translated: CASRDRDTDTQYF.